Listed below are T cell receptor delta chains from one sample, sequenced in a study of gamma-delta chains in newborns, infants, children. TCRdb applied CATT to the reads for clone calling. The data contain over 2,500 delta-chain clones, around half of them singletons. The material sequenced was blood. The receptors stem from a child who received the measles vaccine. Each CDR3 is given with its conserved first and last residue. Each record gives: V gene, clone size, D gene, J gene, CDR3 length, CDR3 DNA, CDR3 protein. The D gene is left open where the match is weak. Size is omitted from some rows. Given values are once, few, many or a class for expanded clones.

v_call: TRAV29/DV5; clone_size: NA; d_call: NA; j_call: TRDJ1; cdr3_length: 19; cdr3_nt: NA; cdr3_aa: CSVLLCSKRLLGDTDKLIF
v_call: TRDV2; clone_size: NA; d_call: TRDD3; j_call: TRDJ1; cdr3_length: 23; cdr3_nt: TGTGCCTGTGACACGGTCGTACTGGGGGATAAGGCCGACCGTGAACAGCCTACCGATAAACTCATCTTT; cdr3_aa: CACDTVVLGDKADREQPTDKLIF
v_call: TRDV2; clone_size: NA; d_call: TRDD3; j_call: TRDJ2; cdr3_length: 15; cdr3_nt: TGTGCCCGTGACACCGTAGGGGATATGACAGCACAACTCTTCTTT; cdr3_aa: CARDTVGDMTAQLFF
v_call: TRDV2; clone_size: NA; d_call: TRDD3; j_call: TRDJ1; cdr3_length: 20; cdr3_nt: TGTGCCTGTGACACCGGCTTTCTAGGGGGGATATCGGGGGAGACCGATAAACTCATCTTT; cdr3_aa: CACDTGFLGGISGETDKLIF
v_call: TRDV1; clone_size: medium-sized; d_call: TRDD3; j_call: TRDJ1; cdr3_length: 19; cdr3_nt: TGTGCTCTTGGGGTAGATACTGGGGGATACGGCCGGAGGATCGATAAACTCATCTTT; cdr3_aa: CALGVDTGGYGRRIDKLIF
v_call: TRDV2; clone_size: medium-sized; d_call: TRDD3; j_call: TRDJ3; cdr3_length: 18; cdr3_nt: TGTGCCTGTGACACCGCTGGGGGAAGCTCCTGGGACACCCGACAGATGTTTTTC; cdr3_aa: CACDTAGGSSWDTRQMFF
v_call: TRDV1; clone_size: few; d_call: TRDD3; j_call: TRDJ1; cdr3_length: 18; cdr3_nt: TGTGCTCTTGGGGACCCTGGATGGGGGATACGCGTCACCGATAAACTCATCTTT; cdr3_aa: CALGDPGWGIRVTDKLIF
v_call: TRDV2; clone_size: large; d_call: TRDD3; j_call: TRDJ1; cdr3_length: 15; cdr3_nt: TGTGCCTGTGACACCGTGGGGGATACGGGGGATAAACTCATCTTT; cdr3_aa: CACDTVGDTGDKLIF
v_call: TRDV2; clone_size: NA; d_call: TRDD3; j_call: TRDJ3; cdr3_length: 18; cdr3_nt: TGTGCCTGTGACACACTGGGGGATACGGCCTGGGACACCCGACAGATGTTTTTC; cdr3_aa: CACDTLGDTAWDTRQMFF
v_call: TRDV2; clone_size: medium-sized; d_call: TRDD3; j_call: TRDJ2; cdr3_length: 14; cdr3_nt: TGTGCCTGTGACCTACTGGGGGATTCAGCACAACTCTTCTTT; cdr3_aa: CACDLLGDSAQLFF
v_call: TRDV1; clone_size: NA; d_call: TRDD2; j_call: TRDJ1; cdr3_length: 18; cdr3_nt: TGTGCTCTTGGGGAAGCCTTCCTAATTCCCCCTTACACCGATAAACTCATCTTT; cdr3_aa: CALGEAFLIPPYTDKLIF
v_call: TRDV2; clone_size: NA; d_call: NA; j_call: TRDJ1; cdr3_length: 17; cdr3_nt: TGTGCCTGTGACACCGTACGGGGGGACTCGTACACCGATAAACTCATCTTT; cdr3_aa: CACDTVRGDSYTDKLIF
v_call: TRDV2; clone_size: few; d_call: TRDD3; j_call: TRDJ3; cdr3_length: 19; cdr3_nt: TGTGCCTGTGACACTCTGGGGGATTCCCGGGCCTGGGACACCCGACAGATGTTTTTC; cdr3_aa: CACDTLGDSRAWDTRQMFF
v_call: TRDV2; clone_size: few; d_call: TRDD3; j_call: TRDJ3; cdr3_length: 16; cdr3_nt: TGTGCCTGTGACACCTGGGGATACTGGGACACCCGACAGATGTTTTTC; cdr3_aa: CACDTWGYWDTRQMFF
v_call: TRDV2; clone_size: medium-sized; d_call: TRDD3; j_call: TRDJ3; cdr3_length: 20; cdr3_nt: TGTGCCTGTGACACCGTGGAGGCTGGGGGGAACTCCTGGGACACCCGACAGATGTTTTTC; cdr3_aa: CACDTVEAGGNSWDTRQMFF
v_call: TRDV1; clone_size: medium-sized; d_call: TRDD3; j_call: TRDJ1; cdr3_length: 22; cdr3_nt: TGTGCTCTTGGGGTCCTCGTTTCCTCCCTGCGATGGGGGATACGCCCCACCGATAAACTCATCTTT; cdr3_aa: CALGVLVSSLRWGIRPTDKLIF
v_call: TRDV2; clone_size: large; d_call: TRDD3; j_call: TRDJ2; cdr3_length: 16; cdr3_nt: TGTGCCTGTGACCACGTACTGGGGGATACGACAGCACAACTCTTCTTT; cdr3_aa: CACDHVLGDTTAQLFF
v_call: TRDV1; clone_size: NA; d_call: TRDD3; j_call: TRDJ1; cdr3_length: 21; cdr3_nt: TGTGCTCTTGGGCTATATTCTACGTCTTGTACTGGGGGACGGGGCACCGATAAACTCATCTTT; cdr3_aa: CALGLYSTSCTGGRGTDKLIF
v_call: TRDV1; clone_size: NA; d_call: TRDD3; j_call: TRDJ1; cdr3_length: 20; cdr3_nt: TGTGCTCTTGGGAACTCCCCACTTCTGGGGGATACAGAGGAGCCCGATAAACTCATCTTT; cdr3_aa: CALGNSPLLGDTEEPDKLIF
v_call: TRDV1; clone_size: NA; d_call: NA; j_call: TRDJ1; cdr3_length: 14; cdr3_nt: TGTGCTCTTGGGGAACTAAGCACGGCAGGTAAACTCATCTTT; cdr3_aa: CALGELSTAGKLIF
v_call: TRDV1; clone_size: NA; d_call: TRDD3; j_call: TRDJ1; cdr3_length: 17; cdr3_nt: TGTGCCCTTGGGGAACCAATCTCAAGGGGGATACGCGATAAACTCATCTTT; cdr3_aa: CALGEPISRGIRDKLIF
v_call: TRDV1; clone_size: medium-sized; d_call: NA; j_call: TRDJ1; cdr3_length: 16; cdr3_nt: TGTGCTCTTGGTCCGGACTACCCCTACCCAGGGGATAAACTCATCTTT; cdr3_aa: CALGPDYPYPGDKLIF
v_call: TRDV2; clone_size: NA; d_call: TRDD3; j_call: TRDJ1; cdr3_length: 17; cdr3_nt: TGTGCCTGTGACACCGTACTGGGGGACTCGTACACCGATAAACTCATCTTT; cdr3_aa: CACDTVLGDSYTDKLIF
v_call: TRDV1; clone_size: NA; d_call: NA; j_call: TRDJ2; cdr3_length: 17; cdr3_nt: TGTGCTCTTGGGGAGATTAAAGGGGCGGCTTTGACAGCACAACTCTTCTTT; cdr3_aa: CALGEIKGAALTAQLFF
v_call: TRDV2; clone_size: NA; d_call: TRDD3; j_call: TRDJ3; cdr3_length: 22; cdr3_nt: TGTGCCTGTGACACCGTACTGGGGGAATCCCATGGCCCCCCCTGGGACACCCGACAGATGTTTTTC; cdr3_aa: CACDTVLGESHGPPWDTRQMFF
v_call: TRDV2; clone_size: few; d_call: TRDD3; j_call: TRDJ2; cdr3_length: 21; cdr3_nt: TGTGCCTGTGACCCCGTACTGGGGGATACGAGGTATGAAGCTTTGACAGCACAACTCTTCTTT; cdr3_aa: CACDPVLGDTRYEALTAQLFF
v_call: TRDV2; clone_size: NA; d_call: NA; j_call: TRDJ3; cdr3_length: 16; cdr3_nt: TGTGCCTGTGACACCGCCAGCTCCTGGGACACCCGACAGATGTTTTTC; cdr3_aa: CACDTASSWDTRQMFF
v_call: TRDV2; clone_size: few; d_call: NA; j_call: TRDJ1; cdr3_length: 15; cdr3_nt: TGTGCCTGTGACACCCTGGGGCCCAACACCGATAAACTCATCTTT; cdr3_aa: CACDTLGPNTDKLIF
v_call: TRDV2; clone_size: few; d_call: NA; j_call: TRDJ1; cdr3_length: 15; cdr3_nt: TGTGCCTGTGACTACATGGGGGCCTCCACCGATAAACTCATCTTT; cdr3_aa: CACDYMGASTDKLIF
v_call: TRDV2; clone_size: large; d_call: NA; j_call: TRDJ1; cdr3_length: 14; cdr3_nt: TGTGCCTGTGACACCTTGGGGGGAGCCGATAAACTCATCTTT; cdr3_aa: CACDTLGGADKLIF